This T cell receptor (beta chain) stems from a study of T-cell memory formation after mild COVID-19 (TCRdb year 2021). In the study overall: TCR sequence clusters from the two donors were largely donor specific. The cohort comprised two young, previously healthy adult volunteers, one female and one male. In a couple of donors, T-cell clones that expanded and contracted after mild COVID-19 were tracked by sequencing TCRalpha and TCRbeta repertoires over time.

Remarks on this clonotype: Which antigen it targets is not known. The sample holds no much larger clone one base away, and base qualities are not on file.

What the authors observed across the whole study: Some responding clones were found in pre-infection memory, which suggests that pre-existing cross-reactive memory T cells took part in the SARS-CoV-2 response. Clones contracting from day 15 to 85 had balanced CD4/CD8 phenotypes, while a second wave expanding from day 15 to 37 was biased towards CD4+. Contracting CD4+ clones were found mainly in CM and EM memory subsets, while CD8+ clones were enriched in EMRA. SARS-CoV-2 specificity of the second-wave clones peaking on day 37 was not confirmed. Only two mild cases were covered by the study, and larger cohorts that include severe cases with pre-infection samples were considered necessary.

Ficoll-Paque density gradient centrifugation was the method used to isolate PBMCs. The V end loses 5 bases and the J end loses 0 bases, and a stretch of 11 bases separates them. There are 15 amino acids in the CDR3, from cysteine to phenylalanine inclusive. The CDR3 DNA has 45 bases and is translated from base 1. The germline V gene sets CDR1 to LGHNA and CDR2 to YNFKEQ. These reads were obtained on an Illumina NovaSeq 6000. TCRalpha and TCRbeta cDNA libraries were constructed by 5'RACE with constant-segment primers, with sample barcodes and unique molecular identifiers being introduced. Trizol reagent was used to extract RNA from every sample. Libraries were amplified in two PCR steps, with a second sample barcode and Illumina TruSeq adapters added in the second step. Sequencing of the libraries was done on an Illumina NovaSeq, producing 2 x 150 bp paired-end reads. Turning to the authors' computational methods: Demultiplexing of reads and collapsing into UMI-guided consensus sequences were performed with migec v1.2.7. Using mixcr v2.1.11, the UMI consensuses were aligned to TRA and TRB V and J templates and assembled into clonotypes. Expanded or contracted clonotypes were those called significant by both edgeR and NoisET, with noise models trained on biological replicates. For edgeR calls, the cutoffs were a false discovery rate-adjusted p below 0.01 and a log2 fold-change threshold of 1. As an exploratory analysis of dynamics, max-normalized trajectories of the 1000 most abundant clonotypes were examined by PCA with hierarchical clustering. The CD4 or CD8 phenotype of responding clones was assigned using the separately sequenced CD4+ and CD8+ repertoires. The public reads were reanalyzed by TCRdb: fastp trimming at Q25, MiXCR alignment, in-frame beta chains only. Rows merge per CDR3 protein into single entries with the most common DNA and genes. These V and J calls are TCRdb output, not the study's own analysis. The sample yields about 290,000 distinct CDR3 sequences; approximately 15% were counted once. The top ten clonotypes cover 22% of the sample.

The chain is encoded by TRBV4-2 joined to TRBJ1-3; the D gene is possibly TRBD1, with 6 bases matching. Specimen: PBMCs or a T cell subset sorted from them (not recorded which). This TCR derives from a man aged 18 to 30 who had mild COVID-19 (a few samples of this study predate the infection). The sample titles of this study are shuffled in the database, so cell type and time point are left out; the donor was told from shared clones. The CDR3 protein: CASSLGQYSGNTIYF. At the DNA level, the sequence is TGTGCCAGCAGCTTAGGACAGTACTCTGGAAACACCATATATTTT.